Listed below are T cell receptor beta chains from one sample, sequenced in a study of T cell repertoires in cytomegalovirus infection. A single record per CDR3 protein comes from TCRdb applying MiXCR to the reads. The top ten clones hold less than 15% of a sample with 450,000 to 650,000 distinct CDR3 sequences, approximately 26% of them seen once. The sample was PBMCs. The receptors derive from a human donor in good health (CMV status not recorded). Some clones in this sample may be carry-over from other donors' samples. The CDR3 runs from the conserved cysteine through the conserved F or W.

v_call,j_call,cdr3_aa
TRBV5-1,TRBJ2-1,CASRRTSGSNEQFF
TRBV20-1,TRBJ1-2,CSAREQNYGYTF
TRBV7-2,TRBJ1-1,CASSLTRDSHTEAFF
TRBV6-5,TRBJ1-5,CASSGQSNQPQHF
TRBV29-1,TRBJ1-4,CSVDGGGEKLFF
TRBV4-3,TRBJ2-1,CASSQGTGISYNEQFF
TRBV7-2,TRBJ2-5,CASSPIGTGKETQYF
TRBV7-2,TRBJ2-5,CASSPGGKETQYF
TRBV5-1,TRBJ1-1,CASSLNRDRGNTEAFF
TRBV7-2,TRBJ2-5,CASSLGGLAGETQYF
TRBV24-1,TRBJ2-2,CATSDTGLAVNTGELFF
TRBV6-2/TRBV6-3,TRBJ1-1,CASTDRVNTEAFF
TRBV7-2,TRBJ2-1,CASSFGTSGMEEQFF
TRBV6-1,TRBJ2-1,CASSEVRGEQFF
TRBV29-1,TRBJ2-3,CSVGTLRDTQYF
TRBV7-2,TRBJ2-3,CASSFRLAGGLLDTQYF
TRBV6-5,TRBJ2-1,CASSALRSYNEQFF
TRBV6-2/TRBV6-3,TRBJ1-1,CASSYDRNTEAFF
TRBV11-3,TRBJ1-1,CASSLAPVGTEAFF
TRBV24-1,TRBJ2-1,CATSDLTSGPYNEQFF
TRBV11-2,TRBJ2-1,CASRHMALIGHEQFF
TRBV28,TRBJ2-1,CASSLWGTSGRRSSDDEQFF